The count of the clone carrying this TCR beta chain is one. One end of the junction is discordant with germline, which a read error may explain. This same CDR3 is encoded by further DNA sequences in the sample. This sample was taken from a study of blood T cell repertoires in COVID-19. The assay was immunoSEQ multiplex PCR, and TCRdb's table has in-frame clones only and misses some. The sample yields approximately 270,000 clones, approximately 84% seen once. This CDR3 spans 15 amino acids. The germline V gene has CDR1 SEHNR and CDR2 FQNEAQ (reference sequence). The sequencing sample was made of PBMCs or T cells enriched from blood (not recorded which). This rearrangement joins TRBV7-9 to TRBJ2-7, with D perhaps matching TRBD2 (5 bases). The sequence derives from a man aged 35-49 years who had recovered from COVID-19. The CDR3 is CASSEGSPSSYEQYF. The CDR3, as DNA: TGTGCCAGCAGCGAGGGTTCCCCCAGCTCCTACGAGCAGTATTTC.